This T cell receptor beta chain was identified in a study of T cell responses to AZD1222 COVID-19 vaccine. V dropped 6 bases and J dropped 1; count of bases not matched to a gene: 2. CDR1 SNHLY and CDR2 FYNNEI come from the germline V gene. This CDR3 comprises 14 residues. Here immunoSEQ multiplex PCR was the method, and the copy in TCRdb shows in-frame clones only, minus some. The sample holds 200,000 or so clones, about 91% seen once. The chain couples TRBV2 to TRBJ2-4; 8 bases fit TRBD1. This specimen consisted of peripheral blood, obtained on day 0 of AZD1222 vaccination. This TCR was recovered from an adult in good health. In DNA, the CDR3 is TGTGCCAGCAGGGACAGGGCTGCCAAAAACATTCAGTACTTC. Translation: CASRDRAAKNIQYF.